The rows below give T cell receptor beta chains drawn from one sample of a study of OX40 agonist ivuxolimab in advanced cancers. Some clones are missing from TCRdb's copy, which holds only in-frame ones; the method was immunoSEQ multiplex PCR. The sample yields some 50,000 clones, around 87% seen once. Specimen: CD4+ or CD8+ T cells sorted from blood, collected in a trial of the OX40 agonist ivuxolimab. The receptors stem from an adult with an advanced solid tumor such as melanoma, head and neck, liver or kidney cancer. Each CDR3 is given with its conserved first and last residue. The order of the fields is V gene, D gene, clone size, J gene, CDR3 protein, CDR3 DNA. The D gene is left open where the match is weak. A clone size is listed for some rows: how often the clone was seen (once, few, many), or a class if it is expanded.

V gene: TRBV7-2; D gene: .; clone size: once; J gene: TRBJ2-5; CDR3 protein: CASSPYSRKETQYF; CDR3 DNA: TGTGCCAGCAGCCCATATAGCAGGAAAGAGACCCAGTACTTC
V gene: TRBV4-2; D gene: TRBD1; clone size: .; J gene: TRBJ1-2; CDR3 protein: CASSQPGQGPGYTF; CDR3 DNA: TGTGCCAGCAGCCAACCGGGACAGGGCCCCGGCTACACCTTC
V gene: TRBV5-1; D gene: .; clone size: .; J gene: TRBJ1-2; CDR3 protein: CASSKYQGTNYGYTF; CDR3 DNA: TGCGCCAGCTCCAAATATCAGGGGACTAACTATGGCTACACCTTC
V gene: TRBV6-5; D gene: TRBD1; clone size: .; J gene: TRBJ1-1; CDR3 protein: CASSSGRTGVTEAFF; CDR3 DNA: TGTGCCAGCAGCTCCGGAAGGACAGGGGTCACTGAAGCTTTCTTT
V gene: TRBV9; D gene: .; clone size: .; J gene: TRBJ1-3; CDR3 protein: CASSVEGQGNTIYF; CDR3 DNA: TGTGCCAGCAGCGTAGAGGGCCAAGGAAACACCATATATTTT
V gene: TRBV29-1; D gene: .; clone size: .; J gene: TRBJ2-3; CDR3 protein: CSAQVPPSSTDTQYF; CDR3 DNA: TGCAGCGCGCAGGTTCCCCCTTCTAGCACAGATACGCAGTATTTT
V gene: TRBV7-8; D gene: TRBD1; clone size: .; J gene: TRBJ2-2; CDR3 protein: CASSLRDRVTGELFF; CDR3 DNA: TGTGCCAGCAGCCTCCGGGACAGGGTCACCGGGGAGCTGTTTTTT
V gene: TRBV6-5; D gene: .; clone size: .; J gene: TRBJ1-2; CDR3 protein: CASSVGYTF; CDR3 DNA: TGTGCCAGCAGTGTTGGCTACACCTTC
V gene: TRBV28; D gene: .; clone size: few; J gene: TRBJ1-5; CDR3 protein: CASSLVGQPQHF; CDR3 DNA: TGTGCCAGCAGTTTAGTAGGACAGCCCCAGCATTTT
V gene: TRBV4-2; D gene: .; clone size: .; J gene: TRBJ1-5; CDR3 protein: CASSQGLLQTQHF; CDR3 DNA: TGTGCCAGCAGCCAGGGACTGCTCCAGACCCAGCATTTT
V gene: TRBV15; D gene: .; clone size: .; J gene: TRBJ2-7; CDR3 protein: CATSKEGGGGYEQYF; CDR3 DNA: TGTGCCACCAGCAAAGAGGGAGGGGGCGGGTACGAGCAGTACTTC
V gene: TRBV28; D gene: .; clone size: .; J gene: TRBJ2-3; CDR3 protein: CASSSYHQGQVTDTQYF; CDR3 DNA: TGTGCCAGCAGTTCCTACCATCAGGGACAAGTCACAGATACGCAGTATTTT
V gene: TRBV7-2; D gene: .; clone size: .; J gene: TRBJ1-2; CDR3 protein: CASSLGRGGYGYTF; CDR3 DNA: TGTGCCAGCAGCTTGGGCCGAGGGGGGTATGGCTACACCTTC
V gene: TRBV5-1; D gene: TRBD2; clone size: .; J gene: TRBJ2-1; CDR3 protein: CASSWTSGSSYNEQFF; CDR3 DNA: TGCGCCAGCAGCTGGACTAGCGGGAGTTCTTACAATGAGCAGTTCTTC
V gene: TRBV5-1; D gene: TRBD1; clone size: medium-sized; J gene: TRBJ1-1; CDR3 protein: CASSSGQGQFFAEAFF; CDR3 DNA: TGCGCCAGCAGCTCGGGACAGGGGCAATTTTTCGCTGAAGCTTTCTTT
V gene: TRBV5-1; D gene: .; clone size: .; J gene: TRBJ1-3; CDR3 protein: CASSLGSSRGNTIYF; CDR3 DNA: TGCGCCAGCAGCTTGGGCAGTTCGAGAGGAAACACCATATATTTT
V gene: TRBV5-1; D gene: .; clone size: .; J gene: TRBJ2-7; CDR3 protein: CASRVGTGTYEQYF; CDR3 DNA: TGCGCCAGCAGGGTAGGGACTGGGACCTACGAGCAGTACTTC
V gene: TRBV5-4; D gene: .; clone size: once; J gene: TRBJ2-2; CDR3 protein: CASSLGGPLNTGELFF; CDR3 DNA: TGTGCCAGCAGCTTGGGCGGACCGCTGAACACCGGGGAGCTGTTTTTT
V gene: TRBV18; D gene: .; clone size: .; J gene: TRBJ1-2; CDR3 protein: CASSPSGHSYGYTF; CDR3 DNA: TGTGCCAGCTCACCATCGGGACACAGCTATGGCTACACCTTC
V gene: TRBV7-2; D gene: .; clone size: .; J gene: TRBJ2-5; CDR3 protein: CASSRDKGETQYF; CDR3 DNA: TGTGCCAGCAGCCGGGACAAGGGGGAGACCCAGTACTTC
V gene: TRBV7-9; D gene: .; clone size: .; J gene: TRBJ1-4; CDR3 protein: CASQSLGVATNEKLFF; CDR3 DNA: TGTGCCAGCCAATCCCTTGGGGTAGCAACTAATGAAAAACTGTTTTTT
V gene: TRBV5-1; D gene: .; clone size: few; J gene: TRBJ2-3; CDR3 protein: CASSRRPSDSTDTQYF; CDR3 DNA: TGCGCCAGCAGCCGCCGACCGAGTGATAGCACAGATACGCAGTATTTT
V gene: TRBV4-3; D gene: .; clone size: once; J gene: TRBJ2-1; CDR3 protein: CASSQDPHEQFF; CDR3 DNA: TGCGCCAGCAGCCAAGATCCCCATGAGCAGTTCTTC
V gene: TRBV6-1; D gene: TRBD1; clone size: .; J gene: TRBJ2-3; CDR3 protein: CASARDRTDTQYF; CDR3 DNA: TGTGCCAGCGCAAGGGACAGAACAGATACGCAGTATTTT
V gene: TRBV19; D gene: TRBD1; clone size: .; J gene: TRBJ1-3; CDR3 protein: CASSAWGQRSGNTIYF; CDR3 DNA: TGTGCCAGTAGTGCGTGGGGACAGCGCTCTGGAAACACCATATATTTT
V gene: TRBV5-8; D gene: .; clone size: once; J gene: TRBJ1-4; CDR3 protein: CASSLGKITTNEKLFF; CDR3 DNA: TGTGCCAGCAGCCTCGGCAAGATCACAACTAATGAAAAACTGTTTTTT
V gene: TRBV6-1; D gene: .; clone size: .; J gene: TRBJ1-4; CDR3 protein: CAGGGGVEKLFF; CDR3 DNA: TGTGCCGGCGGGGGGGGCGTTGAAAAACTGTTTTTT
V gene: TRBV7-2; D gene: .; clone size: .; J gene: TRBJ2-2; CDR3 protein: CASSTRGAGELFF; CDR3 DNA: TGTGCCAGCAGTACCAGGGGCGCCGGGGAGCTGTTTTTT
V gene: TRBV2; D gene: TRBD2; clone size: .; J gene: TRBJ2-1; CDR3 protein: CASSGLAGMDEQFF; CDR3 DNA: TGTGCCAGCAGTGGACTAGCGGGGATGGATGAGCAGTTCTTC
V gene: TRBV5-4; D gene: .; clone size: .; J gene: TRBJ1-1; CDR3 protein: CASSRLLRHAMNTEAFF; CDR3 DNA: TGTGCCAGCAGCCGTTTGCTACGACACGCTATGAACACTGAAGCTTTCTTT
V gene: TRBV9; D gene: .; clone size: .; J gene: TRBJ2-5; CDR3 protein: CASSVSFTQETQYF; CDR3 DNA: TGTGCCAGCAGCGTGTCGTTCACCCAAGAGACCCAGTACTTC
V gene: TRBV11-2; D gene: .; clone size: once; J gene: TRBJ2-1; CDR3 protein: CASSLVAGTINEQFF; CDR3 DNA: TGTGCCAGCAGCTTAGTTGCCGGGACAATCAATGAGCAGTTCTTC
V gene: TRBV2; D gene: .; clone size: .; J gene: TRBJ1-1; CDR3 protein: CASSEAVRAGRTEAFF; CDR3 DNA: TGTGCCAGCAGTGAGGCTGTCCGAGCAGGACGGACTGAAGCTTTCTTT
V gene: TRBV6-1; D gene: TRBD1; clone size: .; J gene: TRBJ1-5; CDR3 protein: CASSETGGGQPQHF; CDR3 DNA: TGTGCCAGCAGTGAAACAGGGGGTGGTCAGCCCCAGCATTTT
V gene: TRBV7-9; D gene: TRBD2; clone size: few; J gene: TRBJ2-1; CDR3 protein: CASSSPYRLAGVINEQFF; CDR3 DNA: TGTGCCAGCAGCTCGCCTTATCGTTTAGCGGGAGTAATAAATGAGCAGTTCTTC
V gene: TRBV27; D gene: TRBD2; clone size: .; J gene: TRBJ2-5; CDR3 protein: CASAPGAGGKGETQYF; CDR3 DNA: TGTGCCAGCGCCCCAGGGGCGGGGGGGAAGGGAGAGACCCAGTACTTC
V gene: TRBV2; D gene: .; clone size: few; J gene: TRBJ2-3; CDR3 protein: CASSEVSGDTQYF; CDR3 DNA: TGTGCCAGCAGTGAAGTGTCGGGGGATACGCAGTATTTT
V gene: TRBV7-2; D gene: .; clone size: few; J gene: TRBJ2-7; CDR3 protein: CASSLQYEQYF; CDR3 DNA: TGTGCCAGCAGCCTGCAGTACGAGCAGTACTTC
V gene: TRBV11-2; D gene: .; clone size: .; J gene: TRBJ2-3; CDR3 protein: CASSLVGGLADTQYF; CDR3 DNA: TGTGCCAGCAGCTTAGTCGGGGGGCTGGCAGATACGCAGTATTTT
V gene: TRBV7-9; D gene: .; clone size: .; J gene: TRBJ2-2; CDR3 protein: CASSLAAGVNTGELFF; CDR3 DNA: TGTGCCAGCAGCTTAGCTGCAGGTGTAAACACCGGGGAGCTGTTTTTT
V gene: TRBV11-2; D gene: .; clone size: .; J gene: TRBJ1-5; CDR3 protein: CASSLGTPSNQPQHF; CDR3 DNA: TGTGCCAGCAGCCTTGGGACACCCAGCAATCAGCCCCAGCATTTT
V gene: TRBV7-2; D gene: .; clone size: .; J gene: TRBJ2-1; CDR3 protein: CASSLGWMTQFF; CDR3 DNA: TGTGCCAGCAGCTTAGGGTGGATGACACAGTTCTTC
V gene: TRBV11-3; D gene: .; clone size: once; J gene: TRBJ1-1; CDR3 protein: CASSFTGQDTEAFF; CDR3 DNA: TGTGCCAGCAGCTTCACAGGTCAGGACACTGAAGCTTTCTTT
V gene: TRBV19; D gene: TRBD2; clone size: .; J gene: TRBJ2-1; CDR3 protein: CASSITSGHNEQFF; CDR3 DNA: TGTGCCAGTAGTATCACTAGCGGGCACAATGAGCAGTTCTTC
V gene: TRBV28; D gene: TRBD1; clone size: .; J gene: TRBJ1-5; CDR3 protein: CASRYGTGKNQPQHF; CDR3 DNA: TGTGCCAGCAGATACGGGACAGGCAAAAATCAGCCCCAGCATTTT
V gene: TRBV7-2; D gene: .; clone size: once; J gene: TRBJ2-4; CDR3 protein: CASSLEGGGFSKNIQYF; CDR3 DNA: TGTGCCAGCAGCTTAGAGGGCGGAGGGTTTTCCAAAAACATTCAGTACTTC
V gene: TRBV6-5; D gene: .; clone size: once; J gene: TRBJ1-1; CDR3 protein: CASTPTRHLNTEAFF; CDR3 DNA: TGTGCCAGCACCCCAACGCGGCACCTGAACACTGAAGCTTTCTTT
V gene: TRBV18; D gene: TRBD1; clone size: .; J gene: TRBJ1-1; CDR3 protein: CASSPNRGEGTEAFF; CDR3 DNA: TGTGCCAGCTCACCCAACAGGGGCGAGGGCACTGAAGCTTTCTTT
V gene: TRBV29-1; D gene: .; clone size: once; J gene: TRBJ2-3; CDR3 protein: CSVDAREVAEDTQYF; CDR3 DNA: TGCAGCGTTGACGCCAGGGAGGTAGCGGAAGATACGCAGTATTTT
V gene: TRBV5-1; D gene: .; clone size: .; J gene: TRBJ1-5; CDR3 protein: CASSLAGVGNQPQHF; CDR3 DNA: TGCGCCAGCAGCTTGGCGGGGGTGGGGAATCAGCCCCAGCATTTT
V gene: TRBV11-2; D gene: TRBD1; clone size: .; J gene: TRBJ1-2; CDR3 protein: CASSLSSGGYGYTF; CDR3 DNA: TGTGCCAGCAGCTTATCTTCAGGGGGGTATGGCTACACCTTC